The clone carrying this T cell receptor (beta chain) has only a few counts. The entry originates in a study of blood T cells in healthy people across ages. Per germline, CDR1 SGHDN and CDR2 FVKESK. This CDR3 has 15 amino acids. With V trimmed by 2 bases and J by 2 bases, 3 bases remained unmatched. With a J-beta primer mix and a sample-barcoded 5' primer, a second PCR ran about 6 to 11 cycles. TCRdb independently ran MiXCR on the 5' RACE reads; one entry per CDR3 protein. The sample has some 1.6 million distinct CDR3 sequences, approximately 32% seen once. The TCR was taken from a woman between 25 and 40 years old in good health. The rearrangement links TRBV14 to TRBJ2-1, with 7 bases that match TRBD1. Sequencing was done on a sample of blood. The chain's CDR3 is CASSQTGAAYNEQFF. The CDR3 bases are TGTGCCAGCAGCCAAACAGGGGCGGCCTACAATGAGCAGTTCTTC.